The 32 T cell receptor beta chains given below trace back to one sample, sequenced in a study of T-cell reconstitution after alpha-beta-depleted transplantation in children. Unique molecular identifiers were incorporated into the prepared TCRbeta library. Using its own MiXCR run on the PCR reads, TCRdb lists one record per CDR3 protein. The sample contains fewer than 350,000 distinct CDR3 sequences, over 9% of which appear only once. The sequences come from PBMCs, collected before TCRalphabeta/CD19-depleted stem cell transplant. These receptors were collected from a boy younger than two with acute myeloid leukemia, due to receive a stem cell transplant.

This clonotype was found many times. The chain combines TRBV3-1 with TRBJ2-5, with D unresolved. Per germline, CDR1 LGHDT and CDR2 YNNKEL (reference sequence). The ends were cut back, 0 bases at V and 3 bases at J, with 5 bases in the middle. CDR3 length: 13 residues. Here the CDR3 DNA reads TGTGCCAGCAGCCAAGACTGGGAAGAGACCCAGTACTTC. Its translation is CASSQDWEETQYF.

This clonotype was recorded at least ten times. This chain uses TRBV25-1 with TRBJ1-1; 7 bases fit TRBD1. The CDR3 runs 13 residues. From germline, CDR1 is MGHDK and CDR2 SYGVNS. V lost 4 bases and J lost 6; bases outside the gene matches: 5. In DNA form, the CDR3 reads TGTGCCAGCAGTGGACAGGGAAACCCTGAAGCTTTCTTT. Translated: CASSGQGNPEAFF.

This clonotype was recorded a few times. The CDR3 loop reads CASSLEVFLYGYTF. In DNA form, the CDR3 reads TGTGCCAGCAGCTTAGAAGTTTTCCTCTATGGCTACACCTTC. V and J are TRBV5-4 and TRBJ1-2; no firm D call. This CDR3 has 14 amino acids. Trimming took off 2 bases at V and 4 bases at J, with 12 bases between the two ends. CDR1 and CDR2 from the germline V gene are SGHNT and YYREEE (reference sequence).

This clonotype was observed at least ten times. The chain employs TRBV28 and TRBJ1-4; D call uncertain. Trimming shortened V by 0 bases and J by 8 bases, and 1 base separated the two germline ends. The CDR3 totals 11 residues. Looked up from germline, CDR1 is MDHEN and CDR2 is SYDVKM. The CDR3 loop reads CASSLWEKLFF. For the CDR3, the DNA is TGTGCCAGCAGTTTATGGGAAAAACTGTTTTTT.

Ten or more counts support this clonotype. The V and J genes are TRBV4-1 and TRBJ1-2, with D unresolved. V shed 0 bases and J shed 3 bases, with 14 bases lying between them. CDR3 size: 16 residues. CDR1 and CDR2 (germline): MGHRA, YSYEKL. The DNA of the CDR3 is TGCGCCAGCAGCCAAGATGAATCGGGGTCATACTATGGCTACACCTTC. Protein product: CASSQDESGSYYGYTF.

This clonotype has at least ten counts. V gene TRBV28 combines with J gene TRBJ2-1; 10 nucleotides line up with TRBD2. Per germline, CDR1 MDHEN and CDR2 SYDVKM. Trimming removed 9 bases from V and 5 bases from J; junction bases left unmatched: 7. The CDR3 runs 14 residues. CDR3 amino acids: CASISGGGHNEQFF. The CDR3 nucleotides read TGTGCCAGTATAAGCGGGGGGGGCCACAATGAGCAGTTCTTC. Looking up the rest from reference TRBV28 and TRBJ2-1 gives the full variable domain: DVKVTQSSRYLVKRTGEKVFLECVQDMDHENMFWYRQDPGLGLRLIYFSYDVKMKEKGDIPEGYSVSREKKERFSLILESASTNQTSMYLCASISGGGHNEQFFGPGTRLTVL.

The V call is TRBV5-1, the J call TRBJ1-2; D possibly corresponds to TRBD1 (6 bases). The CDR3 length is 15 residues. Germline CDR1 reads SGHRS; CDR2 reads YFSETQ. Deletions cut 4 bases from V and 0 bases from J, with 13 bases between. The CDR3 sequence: CASSTLTGANYGYTF. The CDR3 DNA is TGCGCCAGCAGCACGTTGACAGGAGCTAACTATGGCTACACCTTC. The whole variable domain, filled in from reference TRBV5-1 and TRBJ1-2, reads KAGVTQTPRYLIKTRGQQVTLSCSPISGHRSVSWYQQTPGQGLQFLFEYFSETQRNKGNFPGRFSGRQFSNSRSEMNVSTLELGDSALYLCASSTLTGANYGYTFGSGTRLTVV.

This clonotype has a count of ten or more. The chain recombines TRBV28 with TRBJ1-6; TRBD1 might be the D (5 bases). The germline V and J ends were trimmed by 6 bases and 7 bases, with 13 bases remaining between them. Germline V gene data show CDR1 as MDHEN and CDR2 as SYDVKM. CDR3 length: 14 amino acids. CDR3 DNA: TGTGCCAGCAGCTTGACAGCGCAGAATTCACCCCTCCACTTT. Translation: CASSLTAQNSPLHF.

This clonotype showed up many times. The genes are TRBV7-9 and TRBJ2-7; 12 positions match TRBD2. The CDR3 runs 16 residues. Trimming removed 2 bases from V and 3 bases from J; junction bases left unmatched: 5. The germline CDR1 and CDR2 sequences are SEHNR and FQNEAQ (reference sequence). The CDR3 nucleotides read TGTGCCAGCAGCTTATCTGGACTAGCGGGGTTCTACGAGCAGTACTTC. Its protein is CASSLSGLAGFYEQYF.

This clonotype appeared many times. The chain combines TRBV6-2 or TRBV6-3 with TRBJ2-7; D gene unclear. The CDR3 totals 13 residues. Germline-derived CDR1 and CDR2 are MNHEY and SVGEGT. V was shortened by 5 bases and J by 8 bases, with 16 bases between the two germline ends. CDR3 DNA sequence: TGTGCCAGCAGTCAAAGGCTGTCATCGAAGCAGTACTTC. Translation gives CASSQRLSSKQYF.

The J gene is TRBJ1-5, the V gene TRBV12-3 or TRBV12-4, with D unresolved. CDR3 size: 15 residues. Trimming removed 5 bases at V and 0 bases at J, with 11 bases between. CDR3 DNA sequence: TGTGCCAGCAGTCCCGACACCCCTAGCAATCAGCCCCAGCATTTT. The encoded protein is CASSPDTPSNQPQHF.

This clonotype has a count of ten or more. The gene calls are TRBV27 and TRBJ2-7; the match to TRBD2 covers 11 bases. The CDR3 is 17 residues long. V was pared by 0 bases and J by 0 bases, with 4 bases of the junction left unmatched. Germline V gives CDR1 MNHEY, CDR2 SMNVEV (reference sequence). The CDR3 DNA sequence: TGTGCCAGCAGTTTATCGGGACTAGCGGAGCACTCCTACGAGCAGTACTTC. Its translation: CASSLSGLAEHSYEQYF.

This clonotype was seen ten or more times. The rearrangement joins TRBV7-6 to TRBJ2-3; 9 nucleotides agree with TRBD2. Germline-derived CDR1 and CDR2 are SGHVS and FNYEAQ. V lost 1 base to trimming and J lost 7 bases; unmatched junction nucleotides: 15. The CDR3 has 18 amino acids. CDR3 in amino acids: CASSLVVGLPSGMNTQYF. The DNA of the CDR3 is TGTGCCAGCAGCTTAGTTGTTGGGCTGCCTAGCGGGATGAATACGCAGTATTTT. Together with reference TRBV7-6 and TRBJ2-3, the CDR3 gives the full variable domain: GAGVSQSPRYKVTKRGQDVALRCDPISGHVSLYWYRQALGQGPEFLTYFNYEAQQDKSGLPNDRFSAERPEGSISTLTIQRTEQRDSAMYRCASSLVVGLPSGMNTQYFGPGTRLTVL.

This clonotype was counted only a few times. CDR3 loop: CASSLWGADGYTF. The CDR3 coding sequence is TGTGCCAGCAGCTTATGGGGCGCGGATGGCTACACCTTC. The chain uses TRBV7-2 and TRBJ1-2, with D possibly matching TRBD1 (5 bases). V lost 2 bases to trimming and J lost 6 bases, with 10 bases between them. The germline V gene has CDR1 SGHTA and CDR2 FQGNSA. The CDR3 runs to 13 residues.

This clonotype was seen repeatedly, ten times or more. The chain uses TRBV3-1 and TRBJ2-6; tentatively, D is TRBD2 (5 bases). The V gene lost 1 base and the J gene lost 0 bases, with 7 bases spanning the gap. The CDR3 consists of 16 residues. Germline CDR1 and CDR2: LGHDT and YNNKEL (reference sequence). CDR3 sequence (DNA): TGTGCCAGCAGCCAAGGAGGGAACTCTGGGGCCAACGTCCTGACTTTC. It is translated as CASSQGGNSGANVLTF.

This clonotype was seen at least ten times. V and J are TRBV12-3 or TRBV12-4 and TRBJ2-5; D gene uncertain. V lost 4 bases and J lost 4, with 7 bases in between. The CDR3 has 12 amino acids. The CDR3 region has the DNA TGTGCCAGCAGTTCAGTAGGAGAGACCCAGTACTTC. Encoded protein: CASSSVGETQYF.

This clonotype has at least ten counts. The DNA for the CDR3 is TGTGCCAGCAGCTTAGTCAGGGTGAACACTGAAGCTTTCTTT. Protein: CASSLVRVNTEAFF. The genes are TRBV7-2 and TRBJ1-1; TRBD1 is a possible D gene (5 bases). The length of the CDR3 is 14 residues. In germline, CDR1 is SGHTA, CDR2 FQGNSA. The germline V and J ends were trimmed by 1 base and 0 bases, with 6 bases remaining between them.

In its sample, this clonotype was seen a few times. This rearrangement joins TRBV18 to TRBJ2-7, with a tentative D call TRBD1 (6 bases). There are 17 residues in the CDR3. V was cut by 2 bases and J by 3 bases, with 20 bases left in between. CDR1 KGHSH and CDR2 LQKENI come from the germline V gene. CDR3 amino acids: CASSPRGNRAPIYEQYF. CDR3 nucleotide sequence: TGTGCCAGCTCACCAAGGGGGAACAGGGCCCCCATCTACGAGCAGTACTTC. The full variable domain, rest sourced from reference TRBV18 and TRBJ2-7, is NAGVMQNPRHLVRRRGQEARLRCSPMKGHSHVYWYRQLPEEGLKFMVYLQKENIIDESGMPKERFSAEFPKEGPSILRIQQVVRGDSAAYFCASSPRGNRAPIYEQYFGPGTRLTVT.

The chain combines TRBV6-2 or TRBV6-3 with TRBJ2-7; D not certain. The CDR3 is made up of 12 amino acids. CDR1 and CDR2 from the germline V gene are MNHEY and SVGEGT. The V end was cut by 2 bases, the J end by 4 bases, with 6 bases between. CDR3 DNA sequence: TGTGCCAGCAGTTACGGAGAATACGAGCAGTACTTC. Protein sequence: CASSYGEYEQYF.

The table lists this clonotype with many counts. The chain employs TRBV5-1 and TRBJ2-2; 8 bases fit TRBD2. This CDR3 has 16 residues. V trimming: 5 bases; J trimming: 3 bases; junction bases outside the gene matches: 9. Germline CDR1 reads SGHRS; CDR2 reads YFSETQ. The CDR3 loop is CASRANSGADTGELFF. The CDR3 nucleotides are TGCGCCAGCAGGGCCAATAGCGGGGCTGACACCGGGGAGCTGTTTTTT.

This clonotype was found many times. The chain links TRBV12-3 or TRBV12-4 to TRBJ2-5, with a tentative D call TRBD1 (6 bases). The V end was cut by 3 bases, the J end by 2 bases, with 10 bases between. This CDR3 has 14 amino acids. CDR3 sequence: CASSFDRIQETQYF. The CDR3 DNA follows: TGTGCCAGCAGTTTCGACAGGATTCAAGAGACCCAGTACTTC.

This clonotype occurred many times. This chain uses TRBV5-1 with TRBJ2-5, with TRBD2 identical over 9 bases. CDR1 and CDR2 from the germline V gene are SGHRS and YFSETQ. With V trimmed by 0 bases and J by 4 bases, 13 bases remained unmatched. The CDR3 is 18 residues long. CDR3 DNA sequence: TGCGCCAGCAGCTTGGCAGCCGGCGGGGGGGCAGGTGGAGAGACCCAGTACTTC. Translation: CASSLAAGGGAGGETQYF.

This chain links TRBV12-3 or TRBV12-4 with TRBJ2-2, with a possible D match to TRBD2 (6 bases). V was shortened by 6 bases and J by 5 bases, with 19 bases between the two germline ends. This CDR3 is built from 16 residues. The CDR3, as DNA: TGTGCCAGCAGGCCTCCGCATAGCGGAAAAACCGGGGAGCTGTTTTTT. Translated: CASRPPHSGKTGELFF.

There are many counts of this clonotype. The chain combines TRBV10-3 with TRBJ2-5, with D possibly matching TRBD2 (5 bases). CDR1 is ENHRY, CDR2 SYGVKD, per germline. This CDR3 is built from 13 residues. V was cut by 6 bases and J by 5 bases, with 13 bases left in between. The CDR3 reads CAIRRDNGETQYF. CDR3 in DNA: TGTGCCATCAGGAGGGATAATGGGGAGACCCAGTACTTC.

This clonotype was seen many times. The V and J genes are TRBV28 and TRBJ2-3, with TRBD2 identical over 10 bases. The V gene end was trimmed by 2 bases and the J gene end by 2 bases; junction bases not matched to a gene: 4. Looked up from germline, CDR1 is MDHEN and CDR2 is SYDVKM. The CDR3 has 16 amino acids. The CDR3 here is CASSLLSGGATDTQYF. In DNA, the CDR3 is TGTGCCAGCAGTTTACTGAGCGGGGGGGCCACAGATACGCAGTATTTT.

The CDR3 is CASSVSAVAANYNEQFF. The CDR3 coding sequence is TGTGCCAGCAGCGTATCCGCGGTAGCCGCGAACTACAATGAGCAGTTCTTC. This chain uses TRBV9 with TRBJ2-1; no firm D call. The CDR3 length is 17 residues. V gave up 1 base and J gave up 3 bases, with 17 bases separating them. The germline V gene encodes CDR1 SGDLS and CDR2 YYNGEE.

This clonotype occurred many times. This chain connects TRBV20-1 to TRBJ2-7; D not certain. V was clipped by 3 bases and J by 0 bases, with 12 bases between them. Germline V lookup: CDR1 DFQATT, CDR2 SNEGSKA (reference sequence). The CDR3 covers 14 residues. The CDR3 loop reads CSASTLRSSYEQYF. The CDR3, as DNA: TGCAGTGCTAGCACTTTAAGGAGCTCCTACGAGCAGTACTTC.

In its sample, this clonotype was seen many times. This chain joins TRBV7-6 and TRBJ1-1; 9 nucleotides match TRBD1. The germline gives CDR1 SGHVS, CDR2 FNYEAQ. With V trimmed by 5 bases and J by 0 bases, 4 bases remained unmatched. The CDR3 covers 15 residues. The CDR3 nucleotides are TGTGCCAGCAGCCGAGGGACAGGGTTGAACACTGAAGCTTTCTTT. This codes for CASSRGTGLNTEAFF.

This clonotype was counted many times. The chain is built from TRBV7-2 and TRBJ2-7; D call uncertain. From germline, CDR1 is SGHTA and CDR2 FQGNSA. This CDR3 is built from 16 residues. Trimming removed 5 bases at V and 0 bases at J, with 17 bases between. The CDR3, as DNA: TGTGCCAGCAGCCGAGTCACTACCTCAGCCTCCTACGAGCAGTACTTC. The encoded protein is CASSRVTTSASYEQYF. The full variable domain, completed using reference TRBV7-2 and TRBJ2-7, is GAGVSQSPSNKVTEKGKDVELRCDPISGHTALYWYRQSLGQGLEFLIYFQGNSAPDKSGLPSDRFSAERTGGSVSTLTIQRTQQEDSAVYLCASSRVTTSASYEQYFGPGTRLTVT.

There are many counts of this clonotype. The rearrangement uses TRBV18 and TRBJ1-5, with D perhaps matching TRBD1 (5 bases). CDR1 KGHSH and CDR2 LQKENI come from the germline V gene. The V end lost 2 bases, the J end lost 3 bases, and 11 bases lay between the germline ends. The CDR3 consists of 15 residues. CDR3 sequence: CASSPYQGPNQPQHF. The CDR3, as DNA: TGTGCCAGCTCACCATACCAGGGTCCCAATCAGCCCCAGCATTTT.

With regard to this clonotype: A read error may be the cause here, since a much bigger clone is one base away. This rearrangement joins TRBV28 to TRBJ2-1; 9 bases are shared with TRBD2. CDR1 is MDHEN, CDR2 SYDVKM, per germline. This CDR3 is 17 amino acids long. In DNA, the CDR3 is TGTGCCAGCAGTTTCTGGGTTGTAGCGGGGGACTACAATGAGCAGGTCTTC. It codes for CASSFWVVAGDYNEQVF.

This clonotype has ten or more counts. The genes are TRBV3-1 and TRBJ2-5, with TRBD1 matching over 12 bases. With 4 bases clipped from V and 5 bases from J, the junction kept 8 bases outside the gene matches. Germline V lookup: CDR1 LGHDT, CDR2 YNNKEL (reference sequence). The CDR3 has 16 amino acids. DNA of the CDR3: TGTGCCAGCAGCCCCCGGGACAGGGGGCGCTTGGAGACCCAGTACTTC. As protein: CASSPRDRGRLETQYF.